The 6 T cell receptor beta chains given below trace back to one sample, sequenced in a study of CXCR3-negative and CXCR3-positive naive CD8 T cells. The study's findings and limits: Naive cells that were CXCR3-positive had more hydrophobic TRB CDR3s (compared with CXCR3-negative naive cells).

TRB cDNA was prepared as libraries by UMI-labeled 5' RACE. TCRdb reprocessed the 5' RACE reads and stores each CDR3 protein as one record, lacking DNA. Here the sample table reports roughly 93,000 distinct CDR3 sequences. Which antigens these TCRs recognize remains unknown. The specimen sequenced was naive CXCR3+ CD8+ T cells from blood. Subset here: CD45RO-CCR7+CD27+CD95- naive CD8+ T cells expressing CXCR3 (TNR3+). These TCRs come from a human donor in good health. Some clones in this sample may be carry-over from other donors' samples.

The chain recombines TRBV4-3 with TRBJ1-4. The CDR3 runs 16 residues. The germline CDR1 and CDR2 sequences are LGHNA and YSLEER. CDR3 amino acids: CASSQDHWDGNEKLFF.

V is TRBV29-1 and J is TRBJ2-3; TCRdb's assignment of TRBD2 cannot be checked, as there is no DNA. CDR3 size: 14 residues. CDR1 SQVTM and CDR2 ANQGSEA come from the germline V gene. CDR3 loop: CSVEGALSTDTQYF.

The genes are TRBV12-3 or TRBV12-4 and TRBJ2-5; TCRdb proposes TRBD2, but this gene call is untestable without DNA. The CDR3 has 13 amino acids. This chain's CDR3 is CASSQLAGETQYF.

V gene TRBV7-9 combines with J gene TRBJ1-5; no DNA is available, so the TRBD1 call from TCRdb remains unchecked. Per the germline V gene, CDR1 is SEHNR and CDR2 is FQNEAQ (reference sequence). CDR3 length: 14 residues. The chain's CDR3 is CASSFGQGNQPQHF.

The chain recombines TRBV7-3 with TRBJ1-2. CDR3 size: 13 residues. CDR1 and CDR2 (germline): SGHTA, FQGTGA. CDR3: CASSLNPDYGYTF.

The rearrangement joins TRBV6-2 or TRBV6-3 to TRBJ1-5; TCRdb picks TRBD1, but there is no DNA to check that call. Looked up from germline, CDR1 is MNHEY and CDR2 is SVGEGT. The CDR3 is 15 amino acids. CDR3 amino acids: CASSYWTGRNQPQHF.